Sequencing of this T cell receptor beta chain was carried out in a study of blood T cell repertoires in COVID-19. On the study more broadly: Samples came from the United States, Italy and Spain, spanning acute and convalescent COVID-19. T cells, B-cell-depleted T cells, or PBMCs provided the cDNA or gDNA that served as material.

Germline V CDR1 and CDR2: MDHEN, SYDVKM. The CDR3 is 14 residues long. The junction had 4 bases not matched to a gene; V was cut back by 5 bases and J by 5 bases. In the original analysis: Quantification of nucleated cells was approximated via reference gene primer amplification. The assay was immunoSEQ multiplex PCR, and TCRdb's table has in-frame clones only and misses some. V, J and clone size are taken as reported in that table, and D and trimming were inferred from the DNA itself. The table has nearly 60,000 clones, 90% seen once. The V and J genes are TRBV28 and TRBJ2-2, with 8 bases matching TRBD2. The sequence derives from a man in his 60s with active COVID-19. Sequencing was carried out using peripheral blood. The chain's CDR3 is CASSRGGMTGELFF. CDR3 coding DNA: TGTGCCAGCAGTCGGGGGGGAATGACCGGGGAGCTGTTTTTT.